The entry that follows covers one T cell receptor beta chain sequence. Using immunoSEQ multiplex PCR, the repertoire was profiled, and TCRdb retains in-frame clones only, with some absent. The sample consists of just over 90,000 clones, around 90% of them appearing once. Germline V gene lookup returns CDR1 MNHEY and CDR2 SMNVEV (reference sequence). The V and J ends lost 0 bases and 2 bases respectively, with 7 bases between them. This CDR3 is built from 14 residues. The record originates from a study of OX40 agonist ivuxolimab in advanced cancers. The chain employs TRBV27 and TRBJ1-1; D call uncertain. The specimen was CD4+ or CD8+ T cells sorted from blood, collected in a trial of the OX40 agonist ivuxolimab. The sequence was collected from an adult with an advanced solid tumor such as melanoma, head and neck, liver or kidney cancer. The CDR3 loop reads CASSLSVQNTEAFF. The DNA of the CDR3 is TGTGCCAGCAGTTTATCGGTCCAAAACACTGAAGCTTTCTTT.